The 18 T cell receptor beta chains below come from one sample, sequenced in a study of OX40 agonist ivuxolimab in advanced cancers. Receptor libraries were prepared by the immunoSEQ multiplex PCR assay. Here the immuneACCESS table is served through TCRdb, limited to in-frame sequences with V and J called. Missing clones are a known gap in these copies; in checked studies unresolved V genes cover under half, and the rest lacks a known reason. Here the sample has tens of thousands of clones; approximately 95% occur a single time. The top ten clones comprise approximately 20% of the sample. The sequences come from CD4+ or CD8+ T cells sorted from blood, collected in a trial of the OX40 agonist ivuxolimab. The receptors were sampled from an adult with an advanced solid tumor such as melanoma, head and neck, liver or kidney cancer.

This chain links TRBV25-1 with TRBJ1-2; D call uncertain. The CDR3 is made up of 17 amino acids. V lost 4 bases to trimming and J lost 2 bases, with 20 bases between them. Germline V gene data show CDR1 as MGHDK and CDR2 as SYGVNS. The chain's CDR3 is CASSGLVGTEQNYGYTF. CDR3 sequence (DNA): TGTGCCAGCAGTGGCCTAGTGGGAACGGAACAAAACTATGGCTACACCTTC.

The chain couples TRBV6-5 to TRBJ2-2, with D perhaps matching TRBD1 (5 bases). With 1 base removed from V and 4 bases from J, the gap between germline ends came to 7 bases. Germline assignment: CDR1 MNHEY and CDR2 SVGAGI. The CDR3 is made up of 14 amino acids. The CDR3 protein is CASSYFTGTGELFF. The DNA for the CDR3 is TGTGCCAGCAGTTACTTCACAGGCACCGGGGAGCTGTTTTTT.

The chain employs TRBV11-2 and TRBJ2-6; D is undetermined. In germline, CDR1 is SGHAT, CDR2 FQNNGV. Trimming took off 3 bases at V and 12 bases at J, with 3 bases between the two ends. This CDR3 contains 10 residues. CDR3 amino acids: CASSLTVLTF. The CDR3 DNA reads TGTGCCAGCAGCTTGACCGTCCTGACTTTC.

The chain joins TRBV19 to TRBJ2-1; 9 bases fit TRBD1. There are 18 residues in the CDR3. Germline V gene lookup returns CDR1 LNHDA and CDR2 SQIVND (reference sequence). The V segment lost 6 bases and the J segment 5 bases; nucleotides outside the gene matches: 17. The CDR3 DNA follows: TGTGCCAGTAGCCCTTACCTCCCCTTCGACAGGGGGGACAATGAGCAGTTCTTC. Protein product: CASSPYLPFDRGDNEQFF.

The chain combines TRBV6-5 with TRBJ1-5; D is perhaps TRBD1 (6 bases). CDR1 and CDR2 (germline): MNHEY, SVGAGI. The ends were cut back, 4 bases at V and 6 bases at J, with 13 bases in the middle. This CDR3 has 14 amino acids. In nucleotides, the CDR3 is TGTGCCAGCAGTTTCAGGGGATCAGGTCAGCCCCAGCATTTT. This sequence encodes CASSFRGSGQPQHF.

The chain employs TRBV27 and TRBJ2-7, with a weak D call TRBD1 (6 bases). This CDR3 comprises 13 residues. CDR1 is MNHEY and CDR2 is SMNVEV in the germline V gene (reference sequence). V dropped 4 bases and J dropped 1 base, with 8 bases sitting between them. CDR3: CASSSQGSYEQYF. In DNA, the CDR3 is TGTGCCAGCAGTTCACAGGGATCCTACGAGCAGTACTTC.

The rearrangement links TRBV11-1 to TRBJ2-7; D is unclear. Trimming removed 3 bases at V and 0 bases at J, with 9 bases between. The CDR3 loop spans 14 amino acids. The germline CDR1 and CDR2 sequences are SGHAT and FQDESV (reference sequence). The CDR3 sequence: CASSFSTYSYEQYF. The CDR3 coding sequence is TGTGCCAGCAGCTTTTCGACATACTCCTACGAGCAGTACTTC.

The chain couples TRBV13 to TRBJ2-7; D call uncertain. V dropped 4 bases and J dropped 4 bases, with 8 bases sitting between them. Germline loops: CDR1 PRHDT, CDR2 FYEKMQ (reference sequence). The CDR3 runs 12 residues. The CDR3 protein is CASSWGTYEQYF. In DNA form, the CDR3 reads TGTGCCAGCAGCTGGGGAACATACGAGCAGTACTTC.

The chain couples TRBV6-1 to TRBJ2-3; D could derive from TRBD1 or TRBD2 (5 bases each). The CDR3 length is 15 residues. Trimming left V 1 base short and J 5 bases short, with 13 bases between. Germline CDR1 is MNHNS and CDR2 is SASEGT. CDR3 bases: TGTGCCAGCAGTGAAGATGGGGGATCCCTAGATACGCAGTATTTT. It encodes CASSEDGGSLDTQYF.

This clone occurred once. This rearrangement joins TRBV7-9 to TRBJ1-1; 8 bases align to TRBD1. The germline V gene has CDR1 SEHNR and CDR2 FQNEAQ (reference sequence). V shed 4 bases, J shed 6 bases, and the junction held 10 bases outside the gene matches. The CDR3 covers 15 residues. The CDR3 sequence: CASSSRTGPRPEAFF. The CDR3 DNA is TGTGCCAGCAGCTCCCGGACAGGGCCCAGGCCTGAAGCTTTCTTT.

The J gene is TRBJ2-1, the V gene TRBV15; 8 bases map to TRBD2. CDR3 length: 14 amino acids. Unmatched junction bases numbered 4, after V lost 5 bases and J lost 4 bases. Germline-derived CDR1 and CDR2 are LNHNV and YYDKDF (reference sequence). CDR3 DNA sequence: TGTGCCACCAGCCTCGGGGGGGTATACAATGAGCAGTTCTTC. Encoded protein: CATSLGGVYNEQFF.

V is TRBV9 and J is TRBJ2-7; D gene uncertain. The germline V and J ends were trimmed by 9 bases and 7 bases, with 20 bases remaining between them. The CDR3 totals 13 residues. Germline V lookup: CDR1 SGDLS, CDR2 YYNGEE. This CDR3 reads CAIAPGRLLEQYF. CDR3 sequence (DNA): TGTGCCATCGCCCCGGGCCGCCTCTTGGAGCAGTACTTC. The full variable domain, with the rest looked up from reference TRBV9 and TRBJ2-7, is DSGVTQTPKHLITATGQRVTLRCSPRSGDLSVYWYQQSLDQGLQFLIQYYNGEERAKGNILERFSAQQFPDLHSELNLSSLELGDSALYFCAIAPGRLLEQYFGPGTRLTVT.

The CDR3 DNA reads as TGTGCCAGCAGCTTGGGGGAAAACACCGGGGAGCTGTTTTTT. Encoded protein: CASSLGENTGELFF. The chain has TRBV7-8 and TRBJ2-2; D is perhaps TRBD1 or TRBD2 (5 bases each). The V gene's germline CDR1 is SGHVS and CDR2 FQNEAQ. V shed 3 bases and J shed 2 bases, with 7 bases lying between them. This CDR3 contains 14 residues.

The V and J genes are TRBV4-3 and TRBJ2-1; TRBD2 might be the D (7 bases). Trimming pared 3 bases from V and 4 bases from J, leaving 13 bases between. Germline lookup yields CDR1 LGHNA and CDR2 YSLEER. This CDR3 has 15 residues. DNA for the CDR3: TGCGCCAGCAGCCAGGGGGGGGCCCCTTACAATGAGCAGTTCTTC. Translated: CASSQGGAPYNEQFF.

The rearrangement uses TRBV6-5 and TRBJ1-1; the D is unclear. Between the trimmed V and J ends, which lost 0 bases and 5 bases, there was a span of 10 bases. The germline CDR1 and CDR2 sequences are MNHEY and SVGAGI. The CDR3 is 14 residues long. CDR3 in DNA: TGTGCCAGCAGTTACTCGATAGGCCCAACTGAAGCTTTCTTT. It codes for CASSYSIGPTEAFF.

The chain couples TRBV4-3 to TRBJ1-4, with 7 bases lining up with TRBD1. V gave up 0 bases and J gave up 5 bases; unmatched junction bases: 6. The CDR3 consists of 16 residues. CDR1 is LGHNA, CDR2 YSLEER, per germline. CDR3 DNA sequence: TGCGCCAGCAGCCAAGATAGGCAGGGGGGCAATGAAAAACTGTTTTTT. Encoded protein: CASSQDRQGGNEKLFF.

A few counts support this clone. The same CDR3 arises from other DNA sequences in this sample as well. The chain has TRBV9 and TRBJ1-1, with D tentatively TRBD1 (5 bases). The CDR3 covers 14 residues. CDR1 SGDLS and CDR2 YYNGEE come from the germline V gene. The V end was cut by 0 bases, the J end by 0 bases, with 6 bases between. The CDR3 region has the DNA TGTGCCAGCAGCGTAGGGGGCGTGAACACTGAAGCTTTCTTT. This translates into CASSVGGVNTEAFF.

The J gene is TRBJ2-7, the V gene TRBV4-2; 8 nucleotides match TRBD1. This CDR3 is built from 17 residues. CDR1 LGHNA and CDR2 YNFKEQ come from the germline V gene. Losses at the gene ends were 0 bases for V and 0 bases for J; bases not matched to a gene: 7. CDR3 residues: CASSQEDRTGYSYEQYF. CDR3 sequence (DNA): TGTGCCAGCAGCCAAGAAGACCGGACAGGGTACTCCTACGAGCAGTACTTC.